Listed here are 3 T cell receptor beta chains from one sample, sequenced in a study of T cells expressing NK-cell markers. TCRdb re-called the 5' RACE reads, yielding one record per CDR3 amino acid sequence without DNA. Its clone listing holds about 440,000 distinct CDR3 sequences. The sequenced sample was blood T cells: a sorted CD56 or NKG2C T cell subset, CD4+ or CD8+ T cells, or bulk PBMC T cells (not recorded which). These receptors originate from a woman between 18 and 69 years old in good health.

CDR3 loop: CAISESTPRHPYEQYF. This chain joins TRBV10-3 and TRBJ2-7; TCRdb picks TRBD2, but there is no DNA to check that call. Germline CDR1 reads ENHRY; CDR2 reads SYGVKD. CDR3 length: 16 amino acids.

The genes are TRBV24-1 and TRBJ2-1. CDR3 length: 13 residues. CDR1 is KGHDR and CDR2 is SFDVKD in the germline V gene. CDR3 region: CAAHRSSYNEQFF.

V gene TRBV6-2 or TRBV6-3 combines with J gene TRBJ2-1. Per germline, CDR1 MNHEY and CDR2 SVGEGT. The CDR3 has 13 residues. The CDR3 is CASSSPNLDEQFF.